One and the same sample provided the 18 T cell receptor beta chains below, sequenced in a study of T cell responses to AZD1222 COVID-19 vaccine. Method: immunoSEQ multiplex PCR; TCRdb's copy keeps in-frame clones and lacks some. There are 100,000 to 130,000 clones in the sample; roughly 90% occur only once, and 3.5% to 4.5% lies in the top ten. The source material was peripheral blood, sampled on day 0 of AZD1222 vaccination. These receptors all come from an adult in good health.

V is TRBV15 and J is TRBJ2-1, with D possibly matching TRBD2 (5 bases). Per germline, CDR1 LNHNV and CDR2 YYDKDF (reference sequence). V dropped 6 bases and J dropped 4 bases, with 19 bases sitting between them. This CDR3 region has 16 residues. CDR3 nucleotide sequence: TGTGCCACCAGTTGGAACCAACGAGGGCCTTACAATGAGCAGTTCTTC. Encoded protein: CATSWNQRGPYNEQFF.

In nucleotides, the CDR3 is TGTGCCAGCAGCCCCAGGGGAGGGCCAGCAGATACGCAGTATTTT. Amino acid sequence: CASSPRGGPADTQYF. J is TRBJ2-3 and V is TRBV11-3; a weak D match, TRBD2 (7 bases). There are 15 residues in the CDR3. Germline-derived CDR1 and CDR2 are SGHNT and YENEEA. V gave up 5 bases and J gave up 4 bases, with 16 bases separating them.

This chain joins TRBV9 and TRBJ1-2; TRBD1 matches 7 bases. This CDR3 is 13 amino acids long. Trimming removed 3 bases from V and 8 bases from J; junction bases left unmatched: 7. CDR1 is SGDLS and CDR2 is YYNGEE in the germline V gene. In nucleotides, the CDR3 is TGTGCCAGCAGCGCCCCCGGGACAGAGGGCTACACCTTC. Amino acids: CASSAPGTEGYTF. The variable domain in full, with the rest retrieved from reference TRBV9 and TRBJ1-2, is DSGVTQTPKHLITATGQRVTLRCSPRSGDLSVYWYQQSLDQGLQFLIQYYNGEERAKGNILERFSAQQFPDLHSELNLSSLELGDSALYFCASSAPGTEGYTFGSGTRLTVV.

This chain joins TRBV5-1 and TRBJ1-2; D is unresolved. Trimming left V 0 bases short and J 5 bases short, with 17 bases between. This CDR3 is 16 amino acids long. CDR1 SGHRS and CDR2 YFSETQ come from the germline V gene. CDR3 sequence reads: CASSLGIGRGFYGYTF. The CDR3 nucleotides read TGCGCCAGCAGCTTGGGGATCGGACGGGGATTTTATGGCTACACCTTC.

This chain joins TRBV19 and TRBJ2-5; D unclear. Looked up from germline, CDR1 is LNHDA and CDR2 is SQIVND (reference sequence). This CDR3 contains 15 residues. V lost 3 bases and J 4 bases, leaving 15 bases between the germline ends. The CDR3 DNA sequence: TGTGCCAGTAGTATCACAGCACGGAGCCCAGAGACCCAGTACTTC. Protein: CASSITARSPETQYF.

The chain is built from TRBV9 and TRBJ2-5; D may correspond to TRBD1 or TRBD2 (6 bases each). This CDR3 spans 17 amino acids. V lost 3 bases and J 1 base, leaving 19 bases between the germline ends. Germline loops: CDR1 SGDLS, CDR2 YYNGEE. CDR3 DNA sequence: TGTGCCAGCAGCGGAGGCCCCGAAGGAGGGGGCCAAGAGACCCAGTACTTC. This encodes CASSGGPEGGGQETQYF.

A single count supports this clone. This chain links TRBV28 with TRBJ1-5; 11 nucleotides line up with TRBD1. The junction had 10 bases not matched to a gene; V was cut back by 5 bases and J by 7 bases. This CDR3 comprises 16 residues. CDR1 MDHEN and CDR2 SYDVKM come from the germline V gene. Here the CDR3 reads CASSPWTGGAGQPQHF. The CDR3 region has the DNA TGTGCCAGCAGTCCTTGGACAGGGGGCGCCGGACAGCCCCAGCATTTT.

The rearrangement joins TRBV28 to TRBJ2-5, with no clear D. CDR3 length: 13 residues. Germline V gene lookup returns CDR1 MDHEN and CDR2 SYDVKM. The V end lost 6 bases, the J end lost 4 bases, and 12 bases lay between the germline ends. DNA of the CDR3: TGTGCCAGCAGCCAAGCATGGGGAGAGACCCAGTACTTC. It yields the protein CASSQAWGETQYF.

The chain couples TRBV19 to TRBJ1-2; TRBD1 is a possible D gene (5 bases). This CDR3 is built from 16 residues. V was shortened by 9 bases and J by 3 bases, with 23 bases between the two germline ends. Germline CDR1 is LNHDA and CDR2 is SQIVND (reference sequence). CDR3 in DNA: TGTGCCAGCCTTCCCCCCCTGGGCCAGGGAGACTATGGCTACACCTTC. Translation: CASLPPLGQGDYGYTF. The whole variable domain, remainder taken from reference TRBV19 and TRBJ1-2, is DGGITQSPKYLFRKEGQNVTLSCEQNLNHDAMYWYRQDPGQGLRLIYYSQIVNDFQKGDIAEGYSVSREKKESFPLTVTSAQKNPTAFYLCASLPPLGQGDYGYTFGSGTRLTVV.

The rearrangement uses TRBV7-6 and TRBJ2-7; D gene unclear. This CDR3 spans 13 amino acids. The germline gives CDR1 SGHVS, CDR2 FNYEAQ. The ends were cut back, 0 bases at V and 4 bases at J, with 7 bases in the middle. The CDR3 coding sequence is TGTGCCAGCAGCTTAGCGGAAGAGTACGAGCAGTACTTC. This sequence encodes CASSLAEEYEQYF.

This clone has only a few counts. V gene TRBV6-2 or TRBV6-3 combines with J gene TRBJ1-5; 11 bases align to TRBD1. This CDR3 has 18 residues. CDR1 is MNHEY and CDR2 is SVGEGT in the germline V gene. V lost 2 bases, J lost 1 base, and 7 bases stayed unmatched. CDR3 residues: CASSYRTGGLRSNQPQHF. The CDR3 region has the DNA TGTGCCAGCAGTTACCGGACAGGGGGCCTTAGGAGCAATCAGCCCCAGCATTTT.

The CDR3 spells CASSPTAGGASYNEQFF. The CDR3 DNA reads TGTGCCAGCAGTCCCACAGCGGGAGGGGCCTCCTACAATGAGCAGTTCTTC. The chain has TRBV28 and TRBJ2-1; TRBD2 matches 10 bases. Germline CDR1 is MDHEN and CDR2 is SYDVKM. After removal of 5 bases from V and 0 bases from J, the junction contained 7 bases not matched to a gene. The CDR3 covers 17 residues.

CDR3 protein: CASSSDLAYEQYF. CDR3 in DNA: TGTGCCAGCAGCTCGGACCTTGCCTACGAGCAGTACTTC. The chain carries TRBV7-6 and TRBJ2-7; D call uncertain. The CDR3 loop spans 13 amino acids. CDR1 and CDR2 from the germline V gene are SGHVS and FNYEAQ. Trimming removed 4 bases at V and 2 bases at J, with 9 bases between.

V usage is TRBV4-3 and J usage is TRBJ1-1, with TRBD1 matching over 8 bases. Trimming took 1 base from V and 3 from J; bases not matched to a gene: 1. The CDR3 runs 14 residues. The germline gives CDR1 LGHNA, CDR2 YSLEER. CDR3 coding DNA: TGCGCCAGCAGCCAAGGGGACAGGTACACTGAAGCTTTCTTT. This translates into CASSQGDRYTEAFF.

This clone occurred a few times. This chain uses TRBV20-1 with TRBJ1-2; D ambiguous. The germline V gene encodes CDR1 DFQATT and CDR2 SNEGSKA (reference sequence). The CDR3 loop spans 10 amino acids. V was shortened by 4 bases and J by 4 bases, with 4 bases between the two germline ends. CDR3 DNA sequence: TGCAGTGCTACTCTCTATGGCTACACCTTC. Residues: CSATLYGYTF.

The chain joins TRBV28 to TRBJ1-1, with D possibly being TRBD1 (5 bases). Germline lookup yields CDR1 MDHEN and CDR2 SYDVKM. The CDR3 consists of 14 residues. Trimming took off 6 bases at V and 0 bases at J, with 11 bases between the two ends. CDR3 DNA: TGTGCCAGCAGACCGGGGGGAATGAACACTGAAGCTTTCTTT. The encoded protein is CASRPGGMNTEAFF.

The CDR3 loop reads CASSLNRGSYQPQHF. As DNA, the CDR3 is TGTGCCAGCAGTTTAAACAGGGGGTCCTATCAGCCCCAGCATTTT. The chain employs TRBV27 and TRBJ1-5; 8 nucleotides agree with TRBD1. Germline CDR1 is MNHEY and CDR2 is SMNVEV (reference sequence). V gave up 2 bases and J gave up 5 bases; unmatched junction bases: 5. This CDR3 comprises 15 residues.

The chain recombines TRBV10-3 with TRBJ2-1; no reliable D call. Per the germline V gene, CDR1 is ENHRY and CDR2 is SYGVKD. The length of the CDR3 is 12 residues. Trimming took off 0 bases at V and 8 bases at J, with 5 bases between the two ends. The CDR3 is CAISESADEQFF. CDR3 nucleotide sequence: TGTGCCATCAGTGAGTCGGCCGATGAGCAGTTCTTC.